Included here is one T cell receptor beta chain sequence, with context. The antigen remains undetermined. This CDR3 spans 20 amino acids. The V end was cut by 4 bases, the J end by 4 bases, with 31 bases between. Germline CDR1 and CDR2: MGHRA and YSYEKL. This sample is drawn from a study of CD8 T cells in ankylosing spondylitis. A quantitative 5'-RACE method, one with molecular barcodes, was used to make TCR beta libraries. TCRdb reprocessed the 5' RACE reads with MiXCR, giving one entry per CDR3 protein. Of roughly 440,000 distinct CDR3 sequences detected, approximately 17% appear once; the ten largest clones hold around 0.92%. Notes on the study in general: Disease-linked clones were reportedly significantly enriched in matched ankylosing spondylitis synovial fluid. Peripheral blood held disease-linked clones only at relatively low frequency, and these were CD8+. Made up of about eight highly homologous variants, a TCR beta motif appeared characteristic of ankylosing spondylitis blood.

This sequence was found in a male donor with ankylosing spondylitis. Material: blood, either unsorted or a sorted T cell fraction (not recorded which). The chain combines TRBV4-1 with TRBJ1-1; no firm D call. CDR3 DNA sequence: TGCGCCAGCAGCCGGATTCAAGGGTGGCCCGGAACTGGACTGAGCACTGAAGCTTTCTTT. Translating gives CASSRIQGWPGTGLSTEAFF.